Listed here are 29 T cell receptor beta chains from one sample, sequenced in a study of cytomegalovirus exposure and HLA in healthy donors. Only in-frame clones appear in the TCRdb table, and some are missing; sequencing was by immunoSEQ multiplex PCR. The table shows some 200,000 clones, with approximately 84% occurring only once. The specimen sequenced was PBMCs. These receptor sequences come from a woman younger than 35 in good health and CMV-seropositive.

CDR3 amino acids: CASSTHRQGEAFF. In DNA, the CDR3 is TGTGCCAGCAGCACACACCGACAGGGTGAGGCTTTCTTT. The J gene is TRBJ1-1, the V gene TRBV11-2; the match to TRBD1 covers 7 bases. In germline, CDR1 is SGHAT, CDR2 FQNNGV. The junction had 11 bases not matched to a gene; V was cut back by 5 bases and J by 11 bases. The CDR3 consists of 13 residues.

This chain joins TRBV5-1 and TRBJ1-2; 8 bases fit TRBD1. Germline lookup yields CDR1 SGHRS and CDR2 YFSETQ. V lost 3 bases to trimming and J lost 7 bases; unmatched junction nucleotides: 11. The CDR3 extends over 15 amino acids. The CDR3: CASSSSPQGALGYTF. Written as DNA, the CDR3 is TGCGCCAGCAGCTCGAGCCCGCAGGGGGCACTTGGCTACACCTTC.

The rearrangement joins TRBV7-9 to TRBJ2-3; D is perhaps TRBD2 (6 bases). V was clipped by 3 bases and J by 2 bases, with 21 bases between them. This CDR3 spans 18 amino acids. Germline-derived CDR1 and CDR2 are SEHNR and FQNEAQ (reference sequence). The CDR3 region has the DNA TGTGCCAGCAGCTTGGCCAACTGGGACTTAACCCCCACAGATACGCAGTATTTT. It translates to CASSLANWDLTPTDTQYF. Drawing the rest from reference TRBV7-9 and TRBJ2-3, the complete variable domain is DTGVSQNPRHKITKRGQNVTFRCDPISEHNRLYWYRQTLGQGPEFLTYFQNEAQLEKSRLLSDRFSAERPKGSFSTLEIQRTEQGDSAMYLCASSLANWDLTPTDTQYFGPGTRLTVL.

The CDR3 nucleotides are TGTGCCAGCAGCCGAACCCCTAGCGGGGGGGGCAATGAGCAGTTCTTC. It yields the protein CASSRTPSGGGNEQFF. V and J are TRBV5-6 and TRBJ2-1; TRBD2 agrees at 12 bases. J lost 6 bases, V lost 4 bases, and 8 bases had no gene match. The V gene's germline CDR1 is SGHDT and CDR2 YYEEEE. This CDR3 is 16 amino acids long.

The genes are TRBV14 and TRBJ1-1; D remains unclear. This CDR3 has 15 residues. Per germline, CDR1 SGHDN and CDR2 FVKESK. Trimming stripped 1 base from V and 0 bases from J, with 9 bases between. The chain's CDR3 is CASSQVEGMNTEAFF. The CDR3 DNA follows: TGTGCCAGCAGCCAAGTAGAGGGAATGAACACTGAAGCTTTCTTT.

The V and J genes are TRBV11-3 and TRBJ2-5; the match to TRBD1 covers 10 bases. The CDR3 covers 12 residues. Germline V gene sequence: CDR1 SGHNT, CDR2 YENEEA. Unmatched junction bases numbered 0, after V lost 4 bases and J lost 7 bases. The CDR3 region has the DNA TGTGCCAGCAGCTGGGACAGGGGGACCCAGTACTTC. Its translation: CASSWDRGTQYF.

This clone showed up just a few times. The rearrangement links TRBV19 to TRBJ1-5, with D uncertain. Germline assignment: CDR1 LNHDA and CDR2 SQIVND (reference sequence). V was trimmed by 6 bases and J by 0 bases, leaving 9 bases between them. The CDR3 consists of 14 residues. The DNA of the CDR3 is TGTGCCAGTAGCCGAACAGCTAGCAATCAGCCCCAGCATTTT. The encoded protein is CASSRTASNQPQHF.

This chain links TRBV5-6 with TRBJ2-7, with 11 positions matching TRBD1. The germline gives CDR1 SGHDT, CDR2 YYEEEE. J lost 1 base, V lost 5 bases, and 2 bases had no gene match. The CDR3 is 14 amino acids. CDR3 DNA: TGTGCCAGCAGGGGACAGGGGGTTTCCTACGAGCAGTACTTC. This sequence encodes CASRGQGVSYEQYF.

The chain has TRBV15 and TRBJ1-5; 7 nucleotides agree with TRBD1. In germline, CDR1 is LNHNV, CDR2 YYDKDF (reference sequence). J gave up 6 bases and V 5 bases, and 4 bases lay outside the gene matches. The CDR3 consists of 13 residues. Written as DNA, the CDR3 is TGTGCCACCAGCCGAACAGGGGTTCAGCCCCAGCATTTT. Protein: CATSRTGVQPQHF.

The chain combines TRBV5-4 with TRBJ2-1; 9 bases fit TRBD1. With V trimmed by 5 bases and J by 2 bases, 8 bases remained unmatched. The CDR3 length is 16 residues. Germline CDR1 reads SGHNT; CDR2 reads YYREEE (reference sequence). The CDR3 DNA follows: TGTGCCAGCAGTGACGCGACAGGGGGAACCTACAATGAGCAGTTCTTC. This translates into CASSDATGGTYNEQFF.

The chain is built from TRBV6-5 and TRBJ1-5, with a possible D match to TRBD1 (6 bases). CDR1 MNHEY and CDR2 SVGAGI come from the germline V gene. Trimming removed 8 bases at V and 0 bases at J, with 14 bases between. The CDR3 length is 15 residues. The CDR3 DNA is TGTGCCAGCCGCCTCGGACAGTATAGCAATCAGCCCCAGCATTTT. This gives the protein CASRLGQYSNQPQHF.

This sequence joins TRBV7-3 and TRBJ2-6, with 9 bases fitting TRBD1. With 2 bases clipped from V and 1 base from J, the junction kept 6 bases outside the gene matches. From germline, CDR1 is SGHTA and CDR2 FQGTGA. This CDR3 contains 18 residues. CDR3 sequence: CASSLVGQGISGANVLTF. CDR3 nucleotides: TGTGCCAGCAGCTTAGTAGGACAGGGGATATCTGGGGCCAACGTCCTGACTTTC.

The chain joins TRBV7-8 to TRBJ2-7, with 7 bases fitting TRBD1. Germline CDR1 is SGHVS and CDR2 is FQNEAQ. The CDR3 length is 12 residues. After removal of 6 bases from V and 6 bases from J, the junction contained 5 bases not matched to a gene. The CDR3 spells CASSLTGSEQYF. Here the CDR3 DNA reads TGTGCCAGCAGTTTGACAGGGAGCGAGCAGTACTTC.

The gene calls are TRBV7-8 and TRBJ2-1; perhaps TRBD2 as D (7 bases). Germline V gives CDR1 SGHVS, CDR2 FQNEAQ. Trimming removed 3 bases at V and 6 bases at J, with 15 bases between. CDR3 length: 15 residues. In DNA, the CDR3 is TGTGCCAGCAGCTTCGGCGGGGGCCGTCCCAATGAGCAGTTCTTC. It encodes CASSFGGGRPNEQFF.

This chain links TRBV27 with TRBJ2-5, with TRBD1 matching 8 bases. The CDR3 spans 12 residues. Germline trimming cut 6 bases from V and 7 bases from J; bases unmatched to any gene: 4. Germline CDR1 MNHEY, CDR2 SMNVEV (reference sequence). This CDR3 is CASSRTGGTQYF. The CDR3 region has the DNA TGTGCCAGCAGCCGTACAGGGGGGACCCAGTACTTC.

As concerns this clone: Other DNA sequences in this specimen translate into the identical CDR3. This chain links TRBV18 with TRBJ2-7; D is unclear. This CDR3 has 12 residues. Germline lookup yields CDR1 KGHSH and CDR2 LQKENI. Between the trimmed V and J ends, which lost 6 bases and 0 bases, there was a span of 6 bases. The CDR3 is CASSPSSYEQYF. In DNA, the CDR3 is TGTGCCAGCTCCCCCAGCTCCTACGAGCAGTACTTC.

The V call is TRBV5-6, the J call TRBJ1-6, with TRBD1 matching 8 bases. CDR3 size: 14 residues. The V gene end was trimmed by 3 bases and the J gene end by 14 bases; junction bases not matched to a gene: 10. Looked up from germline, CDR1 is SGHDT and CDR2 is YYEEEE. CDR3 sequence reads: CASSSPGQALSLHF. In DNA form, the CDR3 reads TGTGCCAGCAGCTCCCCGGGACAGGCTTTATCCCTCCACTTT.

CDR3 sequence reads: CASSLGGRNTGELFF. In DNA form, the CDR3 reads TGCGCCAGCAGCTTGGGGGGCAGGAACACCGGGGAGCTGTTTTTT. The chain employs TRBV5-1 and TRBJ2-2; D may be TRBD1 (5 bases). Trimming cost V 0 bases and J 1 base, with 7 bases left between them. The CDR3 consists of 15 residues. Germline V lookup: CDR1 SGHRS, CDR2 YFSETQ. The whole variable domain, remainder taken from reference TRBV5-1 and TRBJ2-2, is KAGVTQTPRYLIKTRGQQVTLSCSPISGHRSVSWYQQTPGQGLQFLFEYFSETQRNKGNFPGRFSGRQFSNSRSEMNVSTLELGDSALYLCASSLGGRNTGELFFGEGSRLTVL.

The genes are TRBV15 and TRBJ1-1; D is unclear. V was trimmed by 5 bases and J by 4 bases, leaving 11 bases between them. Per germline, CDR1 LNHNV and CDR2 YYDKDF (reference sequence). The CDR3 consists of 13 residues. CDR3 bases: TGTGCCACCAGCCCCGAACGACTCACTGAAGCTTTCTTT. It encodes CATSPERLTEAFF.

The chain combines TRBV7-2 with TRBJ1-1; D ambiguous. Trimming pared 5 bases from V and 4 bases from J, leaving 11 bases between. Per germline, CDR1 SGHTA and CDR2 FQGNSA. This CDR3 contains 13 residues. CDR3 residues: CASSLNLRTEAFF. DNA for the CDR3: TGTGCCAGCAGCCTAAACCTTCGCACTGAAGCTTTCTTT. Together with reference TRBV7-2 and TRBJ1-1, the CDR3 gives the full variable domain: GAGVSQSPSNKVTEKGKDVELRCDPISGHTALYWYRQSLGQGLEFLIYFQGNSAPDKSGLPSDRFSAERTGGSVSTLTIQRTQQEDSAVYLCASSLNLRTEAFFGQGTRLTVV.

The chain couples TRBV7-8 to TRBJ2-3; 9 nucleotides line up with TRBD2. The CDR3 consists of 15 residues. After removal of 1 base from V and 5 bases from J, the junction contained 4 bases not matched to a gene. Germline V CDR1 and CDR2: SGHVS, FQNEAQ. The CDR3 region is CASSLGGGAGDTQYF. The CDR3 DNA reads as TGTGCCAGCAGCTTAGGCGGGGGGGCGGGAGATACGCAGTATTTT.

The rearrangement links TRBV5-4 to TRBJ1-2; possible D gene TRBD1, 5 bases. V dropped 2 bases and J dropped 5 bases, with 22 bases sitting between them. Germline CDR1 is SGHNT and CDR2 is YYREEE (reference sequence). The CDR3 extends over 17 amino acids. CDR3 nucleotides: TGTGCCAGCAGCTTCAGACAGAGAACAGCCCTAAATTATGGCTACACCTTC. Translation gives CASSFRQRTALNYGYTF.

The chain is built from TRBV4-1 and TRBJ2-7; TRBD1 aligns across 8 bases. CDR1 MGHRA and CDR2 YSYEKL come from the germline V gene. The CDR3 spans 15 residues. V shed 2 bases, J shed 3 bases, and the junction held 6 bases outside the gene matches. In DNA, the CDR3 is TGCGCCAGCAGCCAACAAGGACAGGGTGGCTACGAGCAGTACTTC. This encodes CASSQQGQGGYEQYF.

The gene calls are TRBV4-1 and TRBJ1-1, with a possible D match to TRBD1 (5 bases). The CDR3 runs to 14 residues. Germline CDR1 MGHRA, CDR2 YSYEKL. V gave up 1 base and J gave up 5 bases, with 11 bases separating them. DNA for the CDR3: TGCGCCAGCAGCCAAGTAGATCGGGGGACTGAAGCTTTCTTT. Amino acid sequence: CASSQVDRGTEAFF.

This chain connects TRBV6-5 to TRBJ2-5; TRBD2 might be the D (6 bases). Germline CDR1 and CDR2: MNHEY and SVGAGI. The CDR3 runs 15 residues. Trimming cost V 6 bases and J 4 bases, with 18 bases left between them. CDR3 region: CASRPPGIGGETQYF. The CDR3, as DNA: TGTGCCAGCAGGCCCCCGGGAATCGGGGGAGAGACCCAGTACTTC.

V gene TRBV4-3 combines with J gene TRBJ1-1; 9 nucleotides line up with TRBD1. V trimming: 5 bases; J trimming: 6 bases; junction bases outside the gene matches: 7. Germline V gene data show CDR1 as LGHNA and CDR2 as YSLEER. The CDR3 is made up of 14 amino acids. CDR3 DNA sequence: TGCGCCAGCAGCTATGGTACAGGGGGCCCTGAAGCTTTCTTT. Translating it yields CASSYGTGGPEAFF.

This chain connects TRBV6-6 to TRBJ2-7, with 12 bases aligning to TRBD1. The V and J ends lost 2 bases and 7 bases, in that order; junction bases with no gene match: 3. Germline CDR1 MNHNY, CDR2 SVGAGI (reference sequence). The CDR3 loop spans 14 amino acids. The CDR3 protein is CASSYRDRGREQYF. CDR3 coding DNA: TGTGCCAGCAGTTACCGGGACAGGGGGCGGGAGCAGTACTTC.

The V gene is TRBV2, the J gene TRBJ1-2, with D possibly being TRBD1 (5 bases). This CDR3 is 11 amino acids long. Trimming cost V 11 bases and J 8 bases, with 15 bases left between them. The germline gives CDR1 SNHLY, CDR2 FYNNEI. The CDR3 region has the DNA TGTGCCGGGAGACGGGGGTCCGGCTACACCTTC. It encodes CAGRRGSGYTF. Looking up the rest from reference TRBV2 and TRBJ1-2 gives the full variable domain: EPEVTQTPSHQVTQMGQEVILRCVPISNHLYFYWYRQILGQKVEFLVSFYNNEISEKSEIFDDQFSVERPDGSNFTLKIRSTKLEDSAMYFCAGRRGSGYTFGSGTRLTVV.

The V call is TRBV6-5, the J call TRBJ2-7, with TRBD1 identical over 7 bases. The V gene end was trimmed by 5 bases and the J gene end by 3 bases; junction bases not matched to a gene: 7. CDR1 and CDR2 (germline): MNHEY, SVGAGI. This CDR3 has 14 residues. DNA of the CDR3: TGTGCCAGCAGTCTGGGGGACAGATTCTACGAGCAGTACTTC. Its translation is CASSLGDRFYEQYF.